The 26 T cell receptor beta chains reported below all come from one sample, sequenced in a study of T cell changes during pregnancy in multiple sclerosis. The table came from immunoSEQ multiplex PCR; TCRdb's copy has only in-frame clones and leaves some out. This table holds 100,000 or so clones, approximately 92% found once. This material consisted of peripheral blood, taken in the first trimester of pregnancy. The receptors were gathered from a female donor with multiple sclerosis, enrolled in a pregnancy study.

The chain has TRBV27 and TRBJ1-1, with unresolved D. This CDR3 is built from 13 residues. V lost 6 bases and J 5 bases, leaving 13 bases between the germline ends. Germline CDR1 is MNHEY and CDR2 is SMNVEV (reference sequence). CDR3 sequence: CASSMTGSTEAFF. The CDR3 nucleotides read TGTGCCAGCAGCATGACCGGGAGTACTGAAGCTTTCTTT.

The chain employs TRBV19 and TRBJ2-7; the D gene is possibly TRBD1 (5 bases). This CDR3 is built from 15 residues. V gave up 1 base and J gave up 3 bases, with 13 bases separating them. Per germline, CDR1 LNHDA and CDR2 SQIVND (reference sequence). Written as DNA, the CDR3 is TGTGCCAGTAGTATAGGGCAGGGCTTTGTCTACGAGCAGTACTTC. It codes for CASSIGQGFVYEQYF.

This clone was observed once. The chain is built from TRBV9 and TRBJ2-2; the match to TRBD2 covers 12 bases. The CDR3 has 16 amino acids. The junction had 8 bases not matched to a gene; V was cut back by 4 bases and J by 7 bases. Germline assignment: CDR1 SGDLS and CDR2 YYNGEE. The CDR3 reads CASSPPSGGAGGELFF. As DNA, the CDR3 is TGTGCCAGCAGCCCCCCTAGCGGGGGGGCAGGCGGGGAGCTGTTTTTT. The full variable domain, in which reference TRBV9 and TRBJ2-2 provide the parts outside the CDR3, is DSGVTQTPKHLITATGQRVTLRCSPRSGDLSVYWYQQSLDQGLQFLIQYYNGEERAKGNILERFSAQQFPDLHSELNLSSLELGDSALYFCASSPPSGGAGGELFFGEGSRLTVL.

CDR3: CASSNPSTGLNTEAFF. The CDR3 DNA reads TGTGCCAGCAGCAACCCCTCGACAGGGCTGAACACTGAAGCTTTCTTT. This rearrangement joins TRBV28 to TRBJ1-1, with TRBD1 matching 7 bases. This CDR3 region has 16 residues. Germline loops: CDR1 MDHEN, CDR2 SYDVKM. The V gene end was trimmed by 6 bases and the J gene end by 0 bases; junction bases not matched to a gene: 10.

This rearrangement joins TRBV10-3 to TRBJ2-1; D might be TRBD2 (6 bases). This CDR3 comprises 10 residues. V was pared by 8 bases and J by 7 bases, with 6 bases between. CDR1 and CDR2 from the germline V gene are ENHRY and SYGVKD. This chain's CDR3 is CAIGGNEQFF. The CDR3 DNA follows: TGTGCCATCGGGGGGAATGAGCAGTTCTTC.

The sample holds one count of this clone. The V call is TRBV7-2, the J call TRBJ2-1; tentatively, D is TRBD2 (5 bases). V lost 1 base, J lost 6 bases, and 7 bases lay in between. This CDR3 spans 13 amino acids. Germline values: CDR1 SGHTA, CDR2 FQGNSA. Written as DNA, the CDR3 is TGTGCCAGCAGCTTAGTTGCGGGCAATGAGCAGTTCTTC. The encoded protein is CASSLVAGNEQFF. Complete variable domain (other parts from reference TRBV7-2 and TRBJ2-1): GAGVSQSPSNKVTEKGKDVELRCDPISGHTALYWYRQSLGQGLEFLIYFQGNSAPDKSGLPSDRFSAERTGGSVSTLTIQRTQQEDSAVYLCASSLVAGNEQFFGPGTRLTVL.

The V and J genes are TRBV11-2 and TRBJ2-7; D uncertain. Germline V CDR1 and CDR2: SGHAT, FQNNGV. Between the trimmed V and J ends, which lost 5 bases and 1 base, there was a span of 3 bases. The CDR3 contains 11 residues. CDR3 region: CASSPSYEQYF. CDR3 DNA: TGTGCCAGCAGCCCATCCTACGAGCAGTACTTC.

Only a few counts were recorded for this clone. The gene calls are TRBV6-5 and TRBJ2-2; D possibly corresponds to TRBD2 (5 bases). This CDR3 contains 16 residues. Trimming took 2 bases from V and 6 from J, leaving 16 bases between them. The germline V gene encodes CDR1 MNHEY and CDR2 SVGAGI. CDR3 region: CASSYRGQDGAGELFF. CDR3 bases: TGTGCCAGCAGTTACCGCGGGCAGGATGGCGCCGGGGAGCTGTTTTTT.

The V call is TRBV5-6, the J call TRBJ2-6, with unresolved D. CDR3 length: 17 residues. Per germline, CDR1 SGHDT and CDR2 YYEEEE. V lost 0 bases, J lost 0 bases, and 10 bases lay in between. The CDR3 sequence: CASSLGLPNSGANVLTF. CDR3 nucleotides: TGTGCCAGCAGCTTGGGACTGCCGAACTCTGGGGCCAACGTCCTGACTTTC.

CDR3 sequence: CASSRGRGVDTGELFF. CDR3 nucleotide sequence: TGCGCCAGCAGCCGAGGACGGGGGGTAGATACCGGGGAGCTGTTTTTT. This sequence joins TRBV5-1 and TRBJ2-2; 7 nucleotides align to TRBD2. There are 16 residues in the CDR3. The germline V gene has CDR1 SGHRS and CDR2 YFSETQ. J was trimmed by 5 bases and V by 4 bases; bases with no gene match: 11.

The V call is TRBV6-6, the J call TRBJ1-5; perhaps TRBD1 as D (6 bases). Germline CDR1 is MNHNY and CDR2 is SVGAGI (reference sequence). CDR3 length: 13 residues. The ends were cut back, 5 bases at V and 11 bases at J, with 16 bases in the middle. The CDR3: CASSTLQGKAQHF. The CDR3 DNA follows: TGTGCCAGCAGTACCCTACAGGGCAAGGCCCAGCATTTT.

The rearrangement uses TRBV5-1 and TRBJ2-7; TRBD1 agrees at 7 bases. The CDR3 loop spans 14 amino acids. J lost 5 bases, V lost 0 bases, and 5 bases had no gene match. Germline loops: CDR1 SGHRS, CDR2 YFSETQ. The CDR3 DNA is TGCGCCAGCAGCTTGGCGCAGGGGGTCCACGAGCAGTACTTC. Encoded protein: CASSLAQGVHEQYF.

This chain joins TRBV2 and TRBJ2-6; a possible D gene is TRBD1 (6 bases). There are 13 residues in the CDR3. V was trimmed by 10 bases and J by 2 bases, leaving 9 bases between them. Germline V lookup: CDR1 SNHLY, CDR2 FYNNEI. As DNA, the CDR3 is TGTGCCACTCAGGGGCCTGGGGCCAACGTCCTGACTTTC. Its protein is CATQGPGANVLTF.

The CDR3 DNA is TGTGCCAGCAGCTTGAGAGGGGAAGCTTTCTTT. Protein: CASSLRGEAFF. The rearrangement uses TRBV5-4 and TRBJ1-1; D is uncertain. The CDR3 totals 11 residues. Trimming took 1 base from V and 8 from J, leaving 6 bases between them. Germline V gene sequence: CDR1 SGHNT, CDR2 YYREEE (reference sequence).

This chain uses TRBV9 with TRBJ1-6; TRBD1 matches at 8 bases. This CDR3 is built from 15 residues. J lost 5 bases, V lost 4 bases, and 5 bases had no gene match. Germline CDR1 reads SGDLS; CDR2 reads YYNGEE. CDR3 DNA: TGTGCCAGCAGCCCAAGGACAGGGAATAATTCACCCCTCCACTTT. Its protein product is CASSPRTGNNSPLHF.

This rearrangement joins TRBV5-1 to TRBJ1-2; possibly TRBD1 for D (5 bases). The CDR3 is 15 residues long. V was cut by 2 bases and J by 3 bases, with 14 bases left in between. Germline V lookup: CDR1 SGHRS, CDR2 YFSETQ. The CDR3 region has the DNA TGCGCCAGCAGCTTTACGGCGGGGGGTCACTATGGCTACACCTTC. This translates into CASSFTAGGHYGYTF.

The J gene is TRBJ2-6, the V gene TRBV7-2, with TRBD2 identical over 14 bases. The CDR3 runs to 19 residues. With V trimmed by 4 bases and J by 3 bases, 8 bases remained unmatched. In germline, CDR1 is SGHTA, CDR2 FQGNSA. The CDR3 sequence is CASSSLWTSGGFGANVLTF. The CDR3 DNA reads as TGTGCCAGCAGCTCCCTCTGGACTAGCGGGGGGTTTGGGGCCAACGTCCTGACTTTC.

J is TRBJ1-2 and V is TRBV7-2; 12 bases agree with TRBD1. The CDR3 spans 19 residues. The germline V gene encodes CDR1 SGHTA and CDR2 FQGNSA. The junction had 17 bases not matched to a gene; V was cut back by 5 bases and J by 4 bases. CDR3 in DNA: TGTGCCAGCAGCCTAATTCCGGGACAGGGGGCGTCTTGGAGCTATGGCTACACCTTC. Translation gives CASSLIPGQGASWSYGYTF.

V usage is TRBV14 and J usage is TRBJ2-5, with TRBD2 identical over 7 bases. Germline assignment: CDR1 SGHDN and CDR2 FVKESK. The junction had 17 bases not matched to a gene; V was cut back by 3 bases and J by 4 bases. The CDR3 totals 18 residues. Here the CDR3 DNA reads TGTGCCAGCAGCCATGTATTACGGCGGGGCGGCGGGAGAGAGACCCAGTACTTC. Translated, it gives CASSHVLRRGGGRETQYF. Full variable domain (rest looked up from reference TRBV14 and TRBJ2-5): EAGVTQFPSHSVIEKGQTVTLRCDPISGHDNLYWYRRVMGKEIKFLLHFVKESKQDESGMPNNRFLAERTGGTYSTLKVQPAELEDSGVYFCASSHVLRRGGGRETQYFGPGTRLLVL.

This chain uses TRBV6-1 with TRBJ2-3, with D maybe TRBD2 (5 bases). Germline CDR1 reads MNHNS; CDR2 reads SASEGT. This CDR3 is built from 15 residues. Trimming left V 4 bases short and J 0 bases short, with 11 bases between. CDR3 region: CASSVTGVSTDTQYF. The CDR3 bases are TGTGCCAGCAGTGTAACCGGGGTAAGCACAGATACGCAGTATTTT.

The chain uses TRBV15 and TRBJ2-5, with D unclear. Germline V CDR1 and CDR2: LNHNV, YYDKDF (reference sequence). This CDR3 has 12 amino acids. V lost 4 bases to trimming and J lost 5 bases, with 8 bases between them. This CDR3 is CATSTSTETQYF. CDR3 nucleotides: TGTGCCACCAGCACTTCTACGGAGACCCAGTACTTC.

V gene TRBV7-9 combines with J gene TRBJ1-2; 9 bases are a match to TRBD1. V shed 3 bases and J 10 bases; nucleotides not matched to a gene: 9. CDR3 length equals 14 residues. Germline CDR1 SEHNR, CDR2 FQNEAQ (reference sequence). The CDR3 protein is CASSLGRDRDSYTF. Here the CDR3 DNA reads TGTGCCAGCAGCTTGGGCCGGGACAGGGACTCCTACACCTTC.

This clone was seen only a few times. This sequence joins TRBV9 and TRBJ1-6, with D uncertain. Trimming took 1 base from V and 8 from J, leaving 10 bases between them. This CDR3 comprises 14 residues. CDR1 and CDR2 (germline): SGDLS, YYNGEE. CDR3 DNA: TGTGCCAGCAGCGTACTTGGGCCCGATTCACCCCTCCACTTT. Its protein is CASSVLGPDSPLHF. Filled out from reference TRBV9 and TRBJ1-6, the complete variable domain reads DSGVTQTPKHLITATGQRVTLRCSPRSGDLSVYWYQQSLDQGLQFLIQYYNGEERAKGNILERFSAQQFPDLHSELNLSSLELGDSALYFCASSVLGPDSPLHFGNGTRLTVT.

This clone was counted once. The chain joins TRBV5-1 to TRBJ2-3; 9 bases map to TRBD1. V was pared by 3 bases and J by 3 bases, with 2 bases of the junction left unmatched. Germline CDR1 is SGHRS and CDR2 is YFSETQ. This CDR3 spans 14 amino acids. CDR3 sequence (DNA): TGCGCCAGCAGCTGGGGGACAGGGACAGATACGCAGTATTTT. Translation: CASSWGTGTDTQYF.

The genes are TRBV5-1 and TRBJ2-7; D gene unclear. Germline lookup yields CDR1 SGHRS and CDR2 YFSETQ. The germline V and J ends were trimmed by 7 bases and 1 base, with 15 bases remaining between them. CDR3 length: 14 amino acids. This chain's CDR3 is CASGPQSISYEQYF. The DNA for the CDR3 is TGCGCCAGCGGGCCCCAGAGCATTTCCTACGAGCAGTACTTC. The full variable domain, its missing parts supplied by reference TRBV5-1 and TRBJ2-7, is KAGVTQTPRYLIKTRGQQVTLSCSPISGHRSVSWYQQTPGQGLQFLFEYFSETQRNKGNFPGRFSGRQFSNSRSEMNVSTLELGDSALYLCASGPQSISYEQYFGPGTRLTVT.

The chain's CDR3 is CASSYSTSGTTDTQYF. The CDR3 DNA is TGTGCCAGCAGTTACTCGACTAGCGGGACCACAGATACGCAGTATTTT. The chain has TRBV6-5 and TRBJ2-3; TRBD2 agrees at 11 bases. V shed 0 bases, J shed 2 bases, and the junction held 1 base outside the gene matches. The CDR3 consists of 16 residues. Germline V lookup: CDR1 MNHEY, CDR2 SVGAGI.